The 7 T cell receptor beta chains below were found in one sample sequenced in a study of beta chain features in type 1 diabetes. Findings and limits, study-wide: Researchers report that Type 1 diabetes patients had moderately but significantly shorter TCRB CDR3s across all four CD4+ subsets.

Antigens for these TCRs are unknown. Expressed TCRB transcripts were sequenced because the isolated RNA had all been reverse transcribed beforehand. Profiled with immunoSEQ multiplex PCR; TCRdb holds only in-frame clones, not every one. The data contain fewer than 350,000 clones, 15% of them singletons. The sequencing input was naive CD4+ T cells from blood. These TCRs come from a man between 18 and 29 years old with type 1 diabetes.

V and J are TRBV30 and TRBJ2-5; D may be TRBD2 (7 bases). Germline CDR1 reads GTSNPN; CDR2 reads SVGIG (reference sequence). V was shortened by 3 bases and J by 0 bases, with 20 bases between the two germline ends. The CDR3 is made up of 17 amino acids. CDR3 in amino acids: CAWRGRGDPKYQETQYF. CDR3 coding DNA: TGTGCCTGGAGGGGGAGGGGGGACCCAAAATACCAAGAGACCCAGTACTTC.

CDR3 in amino acids: CASSPGQGRSNEKLFF. DNA of the CDR3: TGTGCCAGCAGCCCCGGACAGGGGCGGTCTAATGAAAAACTGTTTTTT. V and J are TRBV5-4 and TRBJ1-4; 9 positions agree with TRBD1. The CDR3 has 16 residues. The V segment lost 4 bases and the J segment 3 bases; nucleotides outside the gene matches: 7. Germline lookup yields CDR1 SGHNT and CDR2 YYREEE (reference sequence).

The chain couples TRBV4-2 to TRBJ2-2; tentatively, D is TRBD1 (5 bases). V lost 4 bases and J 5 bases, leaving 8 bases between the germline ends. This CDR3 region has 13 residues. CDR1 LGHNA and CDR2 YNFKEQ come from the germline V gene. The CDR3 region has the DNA TGTGCCAGCAGCCTCCGACAGACCGGGGAGCTGTTTTTT. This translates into CASSLRQTGELFF.

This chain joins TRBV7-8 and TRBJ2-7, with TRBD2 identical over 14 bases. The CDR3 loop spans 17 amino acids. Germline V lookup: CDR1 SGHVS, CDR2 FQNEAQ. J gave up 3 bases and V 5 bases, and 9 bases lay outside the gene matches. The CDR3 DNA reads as TGTGCCAGCAGCGCCAACCCCGGGACTAGCGGGAGCTACGAGCAGTACTTC. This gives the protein CASSANPGTSGSYEQYF.

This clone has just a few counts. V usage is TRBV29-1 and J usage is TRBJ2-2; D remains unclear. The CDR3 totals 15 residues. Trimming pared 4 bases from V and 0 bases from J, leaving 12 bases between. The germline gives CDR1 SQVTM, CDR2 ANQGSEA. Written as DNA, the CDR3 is TGCAGCGTTGGGCGGATATACGCGAACACCGGGGAGCTGTTTTTT. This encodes CSVGRIYANTGELFF.

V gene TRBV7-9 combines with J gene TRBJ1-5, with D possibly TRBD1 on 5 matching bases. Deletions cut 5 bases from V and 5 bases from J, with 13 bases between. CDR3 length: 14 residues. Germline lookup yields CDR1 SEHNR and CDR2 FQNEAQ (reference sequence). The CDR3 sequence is CASSPGGVHQPQHF. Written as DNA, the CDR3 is TGTGCCAGCAGCCCTGGGGGGGTACATCAGCCCCAGCATTTT.

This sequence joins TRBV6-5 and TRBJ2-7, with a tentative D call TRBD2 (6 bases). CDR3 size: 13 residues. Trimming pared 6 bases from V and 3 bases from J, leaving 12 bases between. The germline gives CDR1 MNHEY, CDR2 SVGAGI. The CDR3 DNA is TGTGCCAGCAGCCAGCTGCGGGACTACGAGCAGTACTTC. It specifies CASSQLRDYEQYF.